The 30 T cell receptor beta chains below come from one sample, sequenced in a study of post-analysis software for immune sequencing data. These receptors have no known antigen. General observations from the study: In patients, TRBV5-6, TRBV5-1 and TRBV20-1 belonged to roughly five TRBV segments found more frequently than in controls.

Built from TCR beta cDNA, the libraries had unique molecular identifiers in them. Each CDR3 protein gets one entry after TCRdb re-called the PCR reads with MiXCR. Of roughly 800,000 distinct CDR3 sequences detected, approximately 53% appear once; the ten largest clones hold 4% to 5.5%. The specimen sequenced was blood. These receptors all come from a girl aged 5 to 17 with multiple sclerosis.

The chain has TRBV9 and TRBJ2-4; 9 bases fit TRBD1. Gene TRBJ2-7 matches the end of the DNA better, so the J call may be wrong. The CDR3 loop spans 16 amino acids. Per the germline V gene, CDR1 is SGDLS and CDR2 is YYNGEE. CDR3 nucleotide sequence: TGTGCCAGCAGCGTAGCCGGGGCCGGGACAGGGATCGAGCAGTACTTC. Protein: CASSVAGAGTGIEQYF.

The rearrangement uses TRBV20-1 and TRBJ2-5; 10 bases agree with TRBD2. Germline assignment: CDR1 DFQATT and CDR2 SNEGSKA (reference sequence). V was pared by 1 base and J by 4 bases, with 6 bases of the junction left unmatched. The CDR3 extends over 15 amino acids. The CDR3 reads CSARGPAGGVETQYF. CDR3 nucleotides: TGCAGTGCTAGAGGTCCAGCGGGAGGGGTAGAGACCCAGTACTTC.

The chain uses TRBV5-1 and TRBJ2-2; possible D gene TRBD1, 6 bases. This CDR3 has 14 residues. Germline values: CDR1 SGHRS, CDR2 YFSETQ. Trimming pared 5 bases from V and 5 bases from J, leaving 13 bases between. The CDR3 loop reads CASRMQGTTGELFF. CDR3 bases: TGCGCCAGCAGGATGCAGGGGACGACCGGGGAGCTGTTTTTT.

The sample holds a few counts of this clonotype. V is TRBV2 and J is TRBJ2-1, with TRBD1 identical over 8 bases. CDR3 length: 16 residues. The germline gives CDR1 SNHLY, CDR2 FYNNEI. Germline trimming cut 2 bases from V and 0 bases from J; bases unmatched to any gene: 3. CDR3 DNA: TGTGCCAGCAGTGAACAGGGGGCGAGCTCCTACAATGAGCAGTTCTTC. Translation gives CASSEQGASSYNEQFF.

As for this clonotype: One end of the junction does not line up with germline, which may come from a read error. CDR3 residues: CSAKGEVREAQYF. For the CDR3, the DNA is TGCAGTGCAAAAGGGGAGGTCCGAGAGGCCCAGTACTTC. The chain is built from TRBV20-1 and TRBJ2-5; D possibly corresponds to TRBD2 (6 bases). The CDR3 is 13 residues long. CDR1 DFQATT and CDR2 SNEGSKA come from the germline V gene (reference sequence).

This chain connects TRBV4-2 to TRBJ2-1, with D unresolved. This CDR3 comprises 15 residues. Deletions cut 0 bases from V and 5 bases from J, with 11 bases between. CDR1 is LGHNA, CDR2 YNFKEQ, per germline. CDR3 protein: CASSQDDLSNNEQFF. In DNA, the CDR3 is TGTGCCAGCAGCCAAGATGACCTATCGAACAATGAGCAGTTCTTC.

This chain connects TRBV4-2 to TRBJ2-7, with D possibly being TRBD2 (5 bases). Trimming pared 0 bases from V and 0 bases from J, leaving 15 bases between. CDR3 size: 17 residues. From germline, CDR1 is LGHNA and CDR2 YNFKEQ. CDR3 sequence (DNA): TGTGCCAGCAGCCAAGAGCATGAGGACTTAGGCTCCTACGAGCAGTACTTC. Encoded protein: CASSQEHEDLGSYEQYF.

V usage is TRBV7-3 and J usage is TRBJ2-3, with D tentatively TRBD2 (6 bases). Trimming shortened V by 5 bases and J by 3 bases, and 15 bases separated the two germline ends. The CDR3 is made up of 15 amino acids. Germline V CDR1 and CDR2: SGHTA, FQGTGA. CDR3 residues: CASSPWGDLTDTQYF. The CDR3 coding sequence is TGTGCCAGCAGCCCCTGGGGGGACTTGACAGATACGCAGTATTTT.

This clonotype has a single count. This CDR3 reads CASSPFRGRDLPSGANVLTF. DNA for the CDR3: TGTGCCAGCAGCCCTTTCCGGGGCAGGGACCTTCCCTCTGGGGCCAACGTCCTGACTTTC. The rearrangement uses TRBV14 and TRBJ2-6, with D perhaps matching TRBD1 or TRBD2 (5 bases each). Germline CDR1 SGHDN, CDR2 FVKESK. This CDR3 has 20 residues. Trimming cost V 4 bases and J 0 bases, with 22 bases left between them.

The chain recombines TRBV12-3 or TRBV12-4 with TRBJ2-7; TRBD1 agrees at 7 bases. J lost 4 bases, V lost 6 bases, and 6 bases had no gene match. The CDR3 totals 13 residues. CDR3 in amino acids: CASRTKQGYEQYF. The CDR3 coding sequence is TGTGCCAGCAGAACGAAACAGGGGTACGAGCAGTACTTC.

This chain links TRBV7-9 with TRBJ2-5, with D maybe TRBD1 (6 bases). The V gene's germline CDR1 is SEHNR and CDR2 FQNEAQ (reference sequence). This CDR3 has 17 amino acids. Trimming left V 5 bases short and J 4 bases short, with 23 bases between. Here the CDR3 DNA reads TGTGCCAGCAGCCCAATAGGACCGACAGGCCCCGTAGAGACCCAGTACTTC. As protein: CASSPIGPTGPVETQYF. Full variable domain (rest looked up from reference TRBV7-9 and TRBJ2-5): DTGVSQNPRHKITKRGQNVTFRCDPISEHNRLYWYRQTLGQGPEFLTYFQNEAQLEKSRLLSDRFSAERPKGSFSTLEIQRTEQGDSAMYLCASSPIGPTGPVETQYFGPGTRLLVL.

The chain has TRBV27 and TRBJ1-1; 7 nucleotides align to TRBD1. V lost 6 bases and J lost 4; bases outside the gene matches: 8. CDR1 and CDR2 (germline): MNHEY, SMNVEV (reference sequence). CDR3 length: 14 amino acids. The CDR3 region has the DNA TGTGCCAGCAGCACATACAGGGGTAGCACTGAAGCTTTCTTT. Protein sequence: CASSTYRGSTEAFF.

The gene calls are TRBV20-1 and TRBJ2-7; 7 bases agree with TRBD1. The CDR3 consists of 14 residues. Losses at the gene ends were 6 bases for V and 0 bases for J; bases not matched to a gene: 8. CDR1 is DFQATT, CDR2 SNEGSKA, per germline (reference sequence). The CDR3 is CSATRDRSSYEQYF. CDR3 DNA: TGCAGTGCAACCCGGGACAGAAGCTCCTACGAGCAGTACTTC.

The chain has TRBV7-9 and TRBJ2-1; TRBD2 matches 8 bases. The germline CDR1 and CDR2 sequences are SEHNR and FQNEAQ (reference sequence). V shed 10 bases and J 2 bases; nucleotides not matched to a gene: 25. The CDR3 contains 20 residues. In DNA form, the CDR3 reads TGTGCCATCATCGGGGGGGATAGCAGGCCTTCTTACTTGGCCTACAATGAGCAGTTCTTC. Residues: CAIIGGDSRPSYLAYNEQFF.

The V call is TRBV4-1, the J call TRBJ1-6, with TRBD1 matching 7 bases. Germline assignment: CDR1 MGHRA and CDR2 YSYEKL. CDR3 size: 15 residues. The ends lost 6 bases at V and 7 bases at J; junction bases unmatched: 9. The CDR3 region has the DNA TGCGCCAGCAGACATACCGGGACAGAGAATTCACCCCTCCACTTT. As protein: CASRHTGTENSPLHF.

This clonotype was seen only a few times. The chain links TRBV5-8 to TRBJ1-1, with D hard to call. Looked up from germline, CDR1 is SGHTS and CDR2 is YDEGEE. The CDR3 has 12 residues. Trimming stripped 2 bases from V and 5 bases from J, with 7 bases between. In DNA form, the CDR3 reads TGTGCCAGCAGCTTTAGGAAGACTGAAGCTTTCTTT. It translates to CASSFRKTEAFF.

This clonotype was detected only once. V and J are TRBV6-6 and TRBJ1-1, with D possibly being TRBD1 (6 bases). From germline, CDR1 is MNHNY and CDR2 SVGAGI (reference sequence). The CDR3 length is 15 residues. Trimming removed 5 bases at V and 6 bases at J, with 19 bases between. The CDR3 reads CASSVIQGSGSEAFF. The CDR3 bases are TGTGCCAGCAGTGTTATACAGGGTTCCGGGTCTGAAGCTTTCTTT.

V is TRBV6-5 and J is TRBJ2-5; 8 bases agree with TRBD2. V was clipped by 5 bases and J by 3 bases; unmatched bases: 5. There are 14 residues in the CDR3. Germline values: CDR1 MNHEY, CDR2 SVGAGI. For the CDR3, the DNA is TGTGCCAGCAGTCCGGGACTAGAAGAAGAGACCCAGTACTTC. Its translation: CASSPGLEEETQYF.

Note on this clonotype: Relative to the germline gene, one junction end is altered; a read error may explain this. This chain joins TRBV3-1 and TRBJ2-1; 10 bases are a match to TRBD1. From germline, CDR1 is LGHDT and CDR2 YNNKEL (reference sequence). The length of the CDR3 is 15 residues. CDR3 loop: CANSHRDRGLNEQFF. For the CDR3, the DNA is TGTGCCAACAGCCACCGGGACAGGGGTCTCAATGAGCAGTTCTTC.

The chain has TRBV5-1 and TRBJ2-4, with 11 nucleotides matching TRBD1. Germline assignment: CDR1 SGHRS and CDR2 YFSETQ. The CDR3 runs to 16 residues. With V trimmed by 0 bases and J by 3 bases, 2 bases remained unmatched. In DNA, the CDR3 is TGCGCCAGCAGCTTGGTGGACAGGGGGCGCAAAAACATTCAGTACTTC. Protein sequence: CASSLVDRGRKNIQYF.

The chain recombines TRBV7-9 with TRBJ2-7, with 8 bases that match TRBD1. V dropped 1 base and J dropped 1; count of bases not matched to a gene: 6. There are 16 residues in the CDR3. CDR1 and CDR2 (germline): SEHNR, FQNEAQ (reference sequence). The CDR3 protein is CASSLVARTGSYEQYF. DNA of the CDR3: TGTGCCAGCAGCTTAGTTGCCCGGACAGGGTCCTACGAGCAGTACTTC. Supplemented by reference TRBV7-9 and TRBJ2-7, the full variable domain reads DTGVSQNPRHKITKRGQNVTFRCDPISEHNRLYWYRQTLGQGPEFLTYFQNEAQLEKSRLLSDRFSAERPKGSFSTLEIQRTEQGDSAMYLCASSLVARTGSYEQYFGPGTRLTVT.

The CDR3 DNA reads as TGTGCCAGCATCCGAATGAACACTGAAGCTTTCTTT. Its translation is CASIRMNTEAFF. The genes are TRBV2 and TRBJ1-1; D remains unclear. The germline V and J ends were trimmed by 7 bases and 0 bases, with 6 bases remaining between them. CDR3 size: 12 residues. Germline V gene data show CDR1 as SNHLY and CDR2 as FYNNEI.

The rearrangement links TRBV20-1 to TRBJ2-3, with TRBD2 identical over 7 bases. Per germline, CDR1 DFQATT and CDR2 SNEGSKA (reference sequence). This CDR3 region has 13 residues. Germline trimming cut 2 bases from V and 7 bases from J; bases unmatched to any gene: 6. The CDR3 here is CSARREVGNTQYF. DNA for the CDR3: TGCAGTGCTAGACGGGAGGTTGGAAATACGCAGTATTTT.

V and J are TRBV7-9 and TRBJ2-3; possibly TRBD2 for D (6 bases). CDR1 and CDR2 (germline): SEHNR, FQNEAQ (reference sequence). The length of the CDR3 is 17 residues. The V end lost 1 base, the J end lost 0 bases, and 14 bases lay between the germline ends. CDR3 coding DNA: TGTGCCAGCAGCTTAGACGTCGGGACTTTTAGCACAGATACGCAGTATTTT. It encodes CASSLDVGTFSTDTQYF.

This clonotype has a single count. One junction end does not reproduce the germline sequence, and a read error may be involved. The chain employs TRBV5-1 and TRBJ2-3, with D hard to call. The germline gives CDR1 SGHRS, CDR2 YFSETQ. This CDR3 has 13 amino acids. CDR3 DNA: TGCGCCAGCAGCTTGCTCCACACAGATGCGCAGTATTTT. It yields the protein CASSLLHTDAQYF.

This chain links TRBV29-1 with TRBJ1-5, with 12 bases identical to TRBD1. Germline V gene data show CDR1 as SQVTM and CDR2 as ANQGSEA. The CDR3 length is 13 residues. With V trimmed by 6 bases and J by 6 bases, 3 bases remained unmatched. CDR3 in amino acids: CSVGTGGLQPQHF. The CDR3 nucleotides read TGCAGCGTGGGGACAGGGGGCCTTCAGCCCCAGCATTTT.

The chain joins TRBV7-6 to TRBJ2-2; 10 nucleotides agree with TRBD1. CDR1 and CDR2 from the germline V gene are SGHVS and FNYEAQ. The CDR3 length is 16 residues. V trimming: 3 bases; J trimming: 1 base; junction bases outside the gene matches: 2. The CDR3 nucleotides are TGTGCCAGCAGCTTTGACAGGGGGCGGAACACCGGGGAGCTGTTTTTT. This codes for CASSFDRGRNTGELFF.

V usage is TRBV20-1 and J usage is TRBJ2-5; D might be TRBD2 (5 bases). Per germline, CDR1 DFQATT and CDR2 SNEGSKA (reference sequence). Trimming removed 1 base from V and 4 bases from J, with 10 bases in between. This CDR3 has 13 residues. The CDR3 DNA follows: TGCAGTGCTAGAGTTCGGGGATCAGAGACCCAGTACTTC. Amino acid sequence: CSARVRGSETQYF.

The chain employs TRBV29-1 and TRBJ1-2; D is possibly TRBD1 (5 bases). Germline V gene sequence: CDR1 SQVTM, CDR2 ANQGSEA. V shed 5 bases and J shed 4 bases, with 14 bases lying between them. The CDR3 extends over 13 amino acids. In DNA form, the CDR3 reads TGCAGCGTTAAAGGGGAGGTCAGCTATGGCTACACCTTC. Translating it yields CSVKGEVSYGYTF.

To note about this clonotype: The junction departs from germline at one end; a sequencing error may be responsible. V usage is TRBV9 and J usage is TRBJ2-5; TRBD2 matches at 12 bases. Germline CDR1 SGDLS, CDR2 YYNGEE. The CDR3 is made up of 17 amino acids. The CDR3 nucleotides are TGTGCCATCAGCGAAGGACTAGCGGGACTCCTGCAAGAGACCCAGTACTTC. As protein: CAISEGLAGLLQETQYF.